The T cell receptor beta chain described here comes from a study of CD8+CD57+ T cells in acquired aplastic anemia. This clonotype was observed at least ten times. Previously, flow cytometry had revealed CD8+CD57+ cell expansion in the patients chosen for sequencing. Both TCR beta VDJ combination and CDR3 sequence profiling were carried out. Genomic DNA was the template for this profiling. MiXCR, applied by TCRdb to the reads, yields one record per CDR3 protein. This sample has 200,000 or so distinct CDR3 sequences, with around half found just once. CDR3 length: 15 amino acids. Trimming took 1 base from V and 0 from J, leaving 10 bases between them. Germline V gives CDR1 SGDLS, CDR2 YYNGEE.

The sequence was collected from a human donor with aplastic anemia. What was sequenced was sorted CD4+, CD8+, or CD8+CD57+ T cells (not recorded which) from PBMCs. J is TRBJ1-1 and V is TRBV9, with a possible D match to TRBD1 (5 bases). Here the CDR3 reads CASSVQGFMNTEAFF. In DNA form, the CDR3 reads TGTGCCAGCAGCGTACAGGGCTTCATGAACACTGAAGCTTTCTTT.